This T cell receptor (beta chain) came from a study of blood T cells in healthy people across ages. Notes on the study in general: The study regarded diversity estimates from one million T cells as underestimates. More naive CD4+ cells and higher diversity marked long-lived donors relative to aged donors.

PCR was performed a second time for about 7 to 11 cycles using a sample-barcoded 5' primer and a J-beta primer mix. Sequencing yielded, for each sample, at least 2.5 million paired-end reads carrying CDR3. TCRdb used MiXCR to reprocess the 5' RACE reads, holding one entry per CDR3 protein. The data contain about a million distinct CDR3 sequences, around two fifths of them seen just once; the ten biggest clones take up around 14%. A single count supports this clonotype. Its target is not known. The V gene end was trimmed by 8 bases and the J gene end by 0 bases; junction bases not matched to a gene: 8. Germline V gene sequence: CDR1 SGHRS, CDR2 YFSETQ. There are 15 residues in the CDR3.

The sample comprised blood. This sequence joins TRBV5-1 and TRBJ1-5; 7 positions match TRBD1. The sequence was obtained from a young man in good health. Here the CDR3 reads CASARDSLSNQPQHF. The CDR3, as DNA: TGCGCCAGTGCGAGGGACAGCCTTAGCAATCAGCCCCAGCATTTT.